Below, one TCR beta chain is given with its context. Its antigen remains unidentified. The data derive from a study of Ad26.COV2.S vaccination and SARS-CoV-2 variants. General observations from the study: The breadth of spike-specific CD8+ and CD4+ T cell responses after vaccination was reportedly substantial.

This sample's treatment: 15 to 20 received Ad26.COV2.S at low or high dose, single or two shots; several received placebo; per-sample allocation not given. After the first vaccine or placebo injection, samples were drawn on day 63. This CDR3 spans 14 amino acids. CDR1 is SNHLY and CDR2 is FYNNEI in the germline V gene. The V and J ends lost 6 bases and 0 bases respectively, with 11 bases between them. The data were produced by immunoSEQ multiplex PCR, yet TCRdb's version contains in-frame clones alone and is incomplete. This table has around 400,000 clones, 83% appearing once. This receptor was taken from a person between 18 and 65 years old who received the Ad26.COV2.S COVID-19 vaccine or a placebo. The V gene is TRBV2, the J gene TRBJ1-1, with D perhaps TRBD1 (5 bases). The sample consisted of peripheral blood, taken in a trial of Ad26.COV2.S vaccine versus placebo. CDR3 nucleotide sequence: TGTGCCAGCAGACCGGGACGGTTGAACACTGAAGCTTTCTTT. Protein: CASRPGRLNTEAFF.